This T cell receptor (beta chain) was sequenced during a study of shared clonotypes between healthy human individuals. The J segment lost 5 bases and the V segment lost 7 bases, leaving 6 bases of the junction unmatched. Germline CDR1 is LNHDA and CDR2 is SQIVND (reference sequence). This CDR3 region has 13 residues. Note on this clone: Its specificity is not known.

Authors' data handling: Quality scores were absent from the junction-only immunoSEQ sequences, so filtering differed. The assay was immunoSEQ multiplex PCR, and TCRdb's table has in-frame clones only and misses some. From that table come the V and J calls and clone size; the DNA was used to work out D and trimming. The sample includes a few million clones, around 94% of them seen just once. Broader study findings: Generally, estimated richness proved larger in naive subsets than it did in memory subsets.

The chain employs TRBV19 and TRBJ2-3; 7 nucleotides agree with TRBD1. The receptor comes from a man between 18 and 35 years old in good health. Specimen: naive CD4+ T cells sorted from blood. The subset: CD45RA+ positively selected. This CDR3 is CASNKGAVDTQYF. For the CDR3, the DNA is TGTGCCAGTAATAAGGGGGCCGTAGATACGCAGTATTTT.